One and the same sample provided the 30 T cell receptor beta chains below, sequenced in a study of control samples from healthy donors and cancer patients. Clones were read by immunoSEQ multiplex PCR, and TCRdb kept only the in-frame ones, dropping some. The sample contains under 150,000 clones, roughly 86% of which appear only once. Source material: blood. These receptors were taken from a man aged 60 to 75 in good health.

V usage is TRBV28 and J usage is TRBJ1-3, with D possibly TRBD1 on 5 matching bases. Germline CDR1 reads MDHEN; CDR2 reads SYDVKM. The V gene lost 3 bases and the J gene lost 2 bases, with 11 bases spanning the gap. The CDR3 contains 15 residues. Here the CDR3 reads CASSLALGAGNTIYF. The CDR3 region has the DNA TGTGCCAGCAGTTTGGCGTTGGGGGCTGGAAACACCATATATTTT.

V usage is TRBV11-3 and J usage is TRBJ2-3; D call uncertain. This CDR3 spans 13 amino acids. V lost 0 bases to trimming and J lost 2 bases, with 3 bases between them. The germline CDR1 and CDR2 sequences are SGHNT and YENEEA. The CDR3: CASSLDHTDTQYF. CDR3 DNA: TGTGCCAGCAGCTTAGATCACACAGATACGCAGTATTTT. Full variable domain (rest looked up from reference TRBV11-3 and TRBJ2-3): EAGVVQSPRYKIIEKKQPVAFWCNPISGHNTLYWYLQNLGQGPELLIRYENEEAVDDSQLPKDRFSAERLKGVDSTLKIQPAELGDSAVYLCASSLDHTDTQYFGPGTRLTVL.

This rearrangement joins TRBV6-1 to TRBJ1-6; D uncertain. Trimming pared 1 base from V and 4 bases from J, leaving 8 bases between. Germline V CDR1 and CDR2: MNHNS, SASEGT. The CDR3 runs 15 residues. CDR3 residues: CASSEGQAYNSPLHF. The CDR3 region has the DNA TGTGCCAGCAGTGAAGGGCAGGCATATAATTCACCCCTCCACTTT.

This clone has more than one count but fewer than ten. The CDR3 DNA reads TGTGCCAGCAGCCACACCGGGACAGGAAACTATGGCTACACCTTC. The encoded protein is CASSHTGTGNYGYTF. The chain couples TRBV3-1 (or the pseudogene TRBV3-2) to TRBJ1-2, with 8 bases aligning to TRBD1. The CDR3 extends over 15 amino acids. Trimming at V came to 3 bases and at J to 2 bases, leaving 5 bases not matched to a gene. The germline gives CDR1 LGHDT, CDR2 YNNKEL (reference sequence).

The chain recombines TRBV5-6 with TRBJ1-2; a possible D gene is TRBD1 (5 bases). Germline-derived CDR1 and CDR2 are SGHDT and YYEEEE. V was clipped by 0 bases and J by 4 bases, with 16 bases between them. The CDR3 sequence is 16 residues long. CDR3 residues: CASSLALGAESYGYTF. In nucleotides, the CDR3 is TGTGCCAGCAGCTTGGCATTAGGGGCCGAGAGCTATGGCTACACCTTC.

This clone has a handful of counts. CDR3 bases: TGTGCCATCAGTGAACCTGGGACACCTGAAGCTTTCTTT. This gives the protein CAISEPGTPEAFF. The rearrangement joins TRBV10-3 to TRBJ1-1, with D perhaps matching TRBD1 (6 bases). Trimming took off 3 bases at V and 6 bases at J, with 11 bases between the two ends. Germline lookup yields CDR1 ENHRY and CDR2 SYGVKD. The CDR3 has 13 amino acids.

The chain has TRBV29-1 and TRBJ1-2, with 7 bases that match TRBD1. The V and J ends lost 6 bases and 5 bases, in that order; junction bases with no gene match: 6. Germline-derived CDR1 and CDR2 are SQVTM and ANQGSEA. This CDR3 spans 12 amino acids. Here the CDR3 DNA reads TGCAGCGTCCGGACAGGAGTGTATGGCTACACCTTC. The encoded protein is CSVRTGVYGYTF. Based on the CDR3 plus reference TRBV29-1 and TRBJ1-2, the full variable domain is SAVISQKPSRDICQRGTSLTIQCQVDSQVTMMFWYRQQPGQSLTLIATANQGSEATYESGFVIDKFPISRPNLTFSTLTVSNMSPEDSSIYLCSVRTGVYGYTFGSGTRLTVV.

The chain employs TRBV5-1 and TRBJ1-6; 7 nucleotides agree with TRBD1. Germline V gives CDR1 SGHRS, CDR2 YFSETQ. Germline trimming cut 7 bases from V and 7 bases from J; bases unmatched to any gene: 5. This CDR3 has 13 residues. The CDR3 nucleotides read TGCGCCAGCTCCGACAGGGTGAATTCACCCCTCCACTTT. Residues: CASSDRVNSPLHF.

This chain connects TRBV3-1 (or the pseudogene TRBV3-2) to TRBJ1-1; 8 bases align to TRBD1. The CDR3 totals 13 residues. Germline V gene data show CDR1 as LGHDT and CDR2 as YNNKEL (reference sequence). J gave up 9 bases and V 1 base, and 4 bases lay outside the gene matches. For the CDR3, the DNA is TGTGCCAGCAGCCAAGCGGCAGGGGGCAAAGCTTTCTTT. Its translation is CASSQAAGGKAFF.

The chain joins TRBV7-2 to TRBJ2-7, with TRBD1 matching 7 bases. CDR1 SGHTA and CDR2 FQGNSA come from the germline V gene. The CDR3 totals 16 residues. The V gene end was trimmed by 2 bases and the J gene end by 0 bases; junction bases not matched to a gene: 7. CDR3 in DNA: TGTGCCAGCAGCTTACGGAGAGGGGACAGCTCCTACGAGCAGTACTTC. Protein sequence: CASSLRRGDSSYEQYF.

The chain has TRBV6-4 and TRBJ1-6; D remains ambiguous. CDR1 MRHNA and CDR2 SNTAGT come from the germline V gene. The CDR3 consists of 20 residues. Trimming took off 5 bases at V and 0 bases at J, with 23 bases between the two ends. CDR3 coding DNA: TGTGCCAGCAGTACCTCCGCAGGCCTAAGAACAAGCTCCTATAATTCACCCCTCCACTTT. Translating it yields CASSTSAGLRTSSYNSPLHF.

The V call is TRBV5-8, the J call TRBJ2-2; 7 bases are a match to TRBD1. Trimming at V came to 4 bases and at J to 0 bases, leaving 9 bases not matched to a gene. The germline CDR1 and CDR2 sequences are SGHTS and YDEGEE. This CDR3 is built from 17 residues. The CDR3 reads CASSPNPGGPNTGELFF. For the CDR3, the DNA is TGTGCCAGCAGCCCGAACCCAGGGGGACCGAACACCGGGGAGCTGTTTTTT.

The chain uses TRBV4-1 and TRBJ2-7, with D possibly being TRBD2 (5 bases). The V end lost 0 bases, the J end lost 2 bases, and 14 bases lay between the germline ends. Germline-derived CDR1 and CDR2 are MGHRA and YSYEKL. The CDR3 runs to 16 residues. The CDR3 is CASSQDIEASPYEQYF. The CDR3 DNA sequence: TGCGCCAGCAGCCAAGATATCGAGGCTAGCCCCTACGAGCAGTACTTC.

The V call is TRBV5-1, the J call TRBJ2-1; 12 bases fit TRBD1. The CDR3 spans 16 residues. Unmatched junction bases numbered 5, after V lost 2 bases and J lost 5 bases. Looked up from germline, CDR1 is SGHRS and CDR2 is YFSETQ. The chain's CDR3 is CASSFGGTGGHNEQFF. The CDR3 DNA follows: TGCGCCAGCAGCTTCGGAGGGACAGGGGGCCACAATGAGCAGTTCTTC.

This chain connects TRBV3-1 (or the pseudogene TRBV3-2) to TRBJ1-1; no definite D call. CDR3 length: 18 residues. V lost 0 bases to trimming and J lost 0 bases, with 17 bases between them. Germline CDR1 reads LGHDT; CDR2 reads YNNKEL (reference sequence). The CDR3 sequence is CASSQDLRETIMNTEAFF. The DNA of the CDR3 is TGTGCCAGCAGCCAAGACTTGAGAGAAACGATCATGAACACTGAAGCTTTCTTT.

This chain connects TRBV7-2 to TRBJ2-3; the match to TRBD1 covers 7 bases. With V trimmed by 5 bases and J by 3 bases, 11 bases remained unmatched. Germline V CDR1 and CDR2: SGHTA, FQGNSA. The CDR3 sequence is 16 residues long. CDR3 sequence reads: CASSRSGTDKTDTQYF. DNA for the CDR3: TGTGCCAGCAGCCGGTCAGGGACAGATAAAACAGATACGCAGTATTTT.

The gene calls are TRBV7-2 and TRBJ2-3; D gene ambiguous. Trimming took 5 bases from V and 6 from J, leaving 24 bases between them. The CDR3 extends over 17 amino acids. Germline V CDR1 and CDR2: SGHTA, FQGNSA. CDR3 in amino acids: CASSLLITTLNVDTQYF. The DNA for the CDR3 is TGTGCCAGCAGCCTCCTGATTACTACCCTTAACGTGGATACGCAGTATTTT.

The chain joins TRBV6-1 to TRBJ2-1; D is possibly TRBD1 (6 bases). The CDR3 covers 16 residues. Germline assignment: CDR1 MNHNS and CDR2 SASEGT. Trimming cost V 3 bases and J 3 bases, with 15 bases left between them. The CDR3 sequence: CASSDKNTGYYNEQFF. CDR3 nucleotides: TGTGCCAGCAGTGACAAGAATACAGGGTACTACAATGAGCAGTTCTTC.

A single count supports this clone. The chain is built from TRBV6-5 and TRBJ1-5; D is ambiguous. Germline V gives CDR1 MNHEY, CDR2 SVGAGI. Trimming shortened V by 0 bases and J by 3 bases, and 9 bases separated the two germline ends. This CDR3 region has 15 residues. CDR3 residues: CASSYSAGNNQPQHF. The DNA of the CDR3 is TGTGCCAGCAGTTACTCGGCGGGGAACAATCAGCCCCAGCATTTT.

The chain employs TRBV6-5 and TRBJ1-2; D is unclear. CDR3 length: 14 amino acids. Looked up from germline, CDR1 is MNHEY and CDR2 is SVGAGI. Deletions cut 0 bases from V and 0 bases from J, with 5 bases between. CDR3 bases: TGTGCCAGCAGTTACTCGGGAGCTAACTATGGCTACACCTTC. Translated, it gives CASSYSGANYGYTF.

The chain joins TRBV6-5 to TRBJ1-2, with 7 bases that match TRBD1. The CDR3 runs 13 residues. In germline, CDR1 is MNHEY, CDR2 SVGAGI. Trimming took 1 base from V and 9 from J; bases not matched to a gene: 5. CDR3 residues: CASSYYTGDRYTF. Here the CDR3 DNA reads TGTGCCAGCAGTTACTATACAGGGGATCGCTACACCTTC.

This rearrangement joins TRBV7-2 to TRBJ1-1, with D tentatively TRBD1 (6 bases). Germline values: CDR1 SGHTA, CDR2 FQGNSA. The CDR3 contains 14 residues. V was cut by 2 bases and J by 4 bases, with 11 bases left in between. The CDR3 spells CASSLIQGVTEAFF. As DNA, the CDR3 is TGTGCCAGCAGCTTAATACAGGGCGTCACTGAAGCTTTCTTT. Full variable domain (outside the CDR3, taken from reference TRBV7-2 and TRBJ1-1): GAGVSQSPSNKVTEKGKDVELRCDPISGHTALYWYRQSLGQGLEFLIYFQGNSAPDKSGLPSDRFSAERTGGSVSTLTIQRTQQEDSAVYLCASSLIQGVTEAFFGQGTRLTVV.

This clone was seen once. V usage is TRBV18 and J usage is TRBJ2-7; tentative D call: TRBD1 (5 bases). The CDR3 runs to 14 residues. V was pared by 3 bases and J by 6 bases, with 15 bases between. From germline, CDR1 is KGHSH and CDR2 LQKENI. The CDR3 loop reads CASSPDMDNGEQYF. In DNA form, the CDR3 reads TGTGCCAGCTCACCGGACATGGACAACGGCGAGCAGTACTTC.

This rearrangement joins TRBV30 to TRBJ2-5; 7 nucleotides match TRBD1. V lost 0 bases to trimming and J lost 1 base; unmatched junction nucleotides: 11. The CDR3 consists of 17 residues. Germline CDR1 and CDR2: GTSNPN and SVGIG (reference sequence). This CDR3 reads CAWSVWGAGGTQETQYF. The CDR3 DNA follows: TGTGCCTGGAGTGTATGGGGTGCAGGGGGAACCCAAGAGACCCAGTACTTC. Full variable domain (missing parts from reference TRBV30 and TRBJ2-5): SQTIHQWPATLVQPVGSPLSLECTVEGTSNPNLYWYRQAAGRGLQLLFYSVGIGQISSEVPQNLSASRPQDRQFILSSKKLLLSDSGFYLCAWSVWGAGGTQETQYFGPGTRLLVL.

The genes are TRBV28 and TRBJ2-5, with a weak D call TRBD1 (6 bases). The CDR3 totals 14 residues. Trimming took off 5 bases at V and 5 bases at J, with 15 bases between the two ends. Germline V gene data show CDR1 as MDHEN and CDR2 as SYDVKM. CDR3 region: CASSARGGLETQYF. In DNA, the CDR3 is TGTGCCAGCAGTGCCCGAGGGGGTTTGGAGACCCAGTACTTC.

The genes are TRBV28 and TRBJ1-1; D may be TRBD1 (5 bases). CDR1 and CDR2 from the germline V gene are MDHEN and SYDVKM. V was pared by 5 bases and J by 12 bases, with 16 bases between. The CDR3 runs 12 residues. CDR3 bases: TGTGCCAGCAGTCCCCGACAGCCTGGTACTTTCTTT. This gives the protein CASSPRQPGTFF.

V and J are TRBV19 and TRBJ2-1; 7 bases fit TRBD1. The CDR3 has 15 amino acids. V lost 1 base and J lost 4; bases outside the gene matches: 4. CDR1 is LNHDA, CDR2 SQIVND, per germline (reference sequence). CDR3 in DNA: TGTGCCAGTAGTATAGCTGGGACAGAATACAATGAGCAGTTCTTC. As protein: CASSIAGTEYNEQFF.

The chain joins TRBV11-2 to TRBJ2-1, with D hard to call. Between the trimmed V and J ends, which lost 0 bases and 9 bases, there was a span of 15 bases. CDR3 size: 15 residues. CDR1 and CDR2 (germline): SGHAT, FQNNGV. In nucleotides, the CDR3 is TGTGCCAGCAGCTTAGAGATGTATTTAAGTGGTGAGCAGTTCTTC. Its protein product is CASSLEMYLSGEQFF.

This chain connects TRBV19 to TRBJ1-4; the D gene is possibly TRBD1 (6 bases). The CDR3 contains 15 residues. Per germline, CDR1 LNHDA and CDR2 SQIVND (reference sequence). Trimming took 3 bases from V and 2 from J, leaving 10 bases between them. The CDR3 loop is CASSIGGETNEKLFF. The CDR3 region has the DNA TGTGCCAGTAGTATTGGGGGCGAGACTAATGAAAAACTGTTTTTT.

This rearrangement joins TRBV6-2 or TRBV6-3 to TRBJ2-7; 13 bases are a match to TRBD2. The CDR3 is 14 amino acids. Trimming at V came to 6 bases and at J to 4 bases, leaving 3 bases not matched to a gene. The V gene's germline CDR1 is MNHEY and CDR2 SVGEGT. The CDR3 region has the DNA TGTGCCAGCAGCAAGACTAGCGGGGGGTACGAGCAGTACTTC. This sequence encodes CASSKTSGGYEQYF.